These 31 T cell receptor beta chains were all obtained from the same sample, sequenced in a study of T cell responses to AZD1222 COVID-19 vaccine. The data were produced by immunoSEQ multiplex PCR, yet TCRdb's version contains in-frame clones alone and is incomplete. The table shows about 190,000 clones, with around 94% occurring only once. The source was peripheral blood, collected on day 0 of AZD1222 vaccination. The receptors derive from an adult in good health.

V usage is TRBV19 and J usage is TRBJ1-2, with D perhaps TRBD1 (5 bases). The CDR3 spans 15 residues. Per germline, CDR1 LNHDA and CDR2 SQIVND (reference sequence). Deletions cut 1 base from V and 3 bases from J, with 12 bases between. This CDR3 reads CASSIAPGKYYGYTF. The CDR3 nucleotides are TGTGCCAGTAGTATAGCGCCAGGGAAATACTATGGCTACACCTTC.

This clone was detected a few times. The chain uses TRBV25-1 and TRBJ2-5, with 10 nucleotides matching TRBD2. V was clipped by 5 bases and J by 5 bases; unmatched bases: 5. The CDR3 is 14 residues long. Germline V gene sequence: CDR1 MGHDK, CDR2 SYGVNS. CDR3: CASSQAGGRETQYF. CDR3 sequence (DNA): TGTGCCAGCAGTCAAGCGGGGGGGCGTGAGACCCAGTACTTC.

The chain uses TRBV27 and TRBJ1-4, with no clear D. Germline CDR1 MNHEY, CDR2 SMNVEV (reference sequence). The CDR3 covers 15 residues. V lost 6 bases to trimming and J lost 6 bases, with 17 bases between them. CDR3 loop: CASSPRPLMDEKLFF. The CDR3, as DNA: TGTGCCAGCAGCCCTAGACCACTCATGGATGAAAAACTGTTTTTT. Filled out from reference TRBV27 and TRBJ1-4, the complete variable domain reads EAQVTQNPRYLITVTGKKLTVTCSQNMNHEYMSWYRQDPGLGLRQIYYSMNVEVTDKGDVPEGYKVSRKEKRNFPLILESPSPNQTSLYFCASSPRPLMDEKLFFGSGTQLSVL.

The V call is TRBV7-2, the J call TRBJ1-5; D is perhaps TRBD1 (6 bases). Trimming shortened V by 1 base and J by 4 bases, and 11 bases separated the two germline ends. This CDR3 spans 15 amino acids. The germline CDR1 and CDR2 sequences are SGHTA and FQGNSA. The CDR3: CASSLEQGMNQPQHF. The CDR3 DNA follows: TGTGCCAGCAGCTTAGAGCAGGGGATGAATCAGCCCCAGCATTTT.

The chain couples TRBV7-2 to TRBJ2-1; a weak D match, TRBD2 (6 bases). V gave up 1 base and J gave up 5 bases, with 9 bases separating them. CDR1 is SGHTA, CDR2 FQGNSA, per germline. This CDR3 contains 14 residues. The CDR3 DNA reads as TGTGCCAGCAGCTTAGAACTAGCCAACAATGAGCAGTTCTTC. It encodes CASSLELANNEQFF.

The chain combines TRBV5-1 with TRBJ1-1, with D possibly being TRBD1 (5 bases). Looked up from germline, CDR1 is SGHRS and CDR2 is YFSETQ. Trimming removed 4 bases at V and 0 bases at J, with 13 bases between. The CDR3 consists of 15 residues. The CDR3 loop is CASSPGAELNTEAFF. For the CDR3, the DNA is TGCGCCAGCAGCCCCGGGGCTGAATTGAACACTGAAGCTTTCTTT.

This chain links TRBV18 with TRBJ2-1; TRBD2 matches 9 bases. V lost 4 bases and J lost 7; bases outside the gene matches: 11. Germline CDR1 KGHSH, CDR2 LQKENI. The CDR3 runs 16 residues. CDR3 DNA sequence: TGTGCCAGCTCACTTTTCCCAGCGGGGGGCCGGAATGAGCAGTTCTTC. Protein product: CASSLFPAGGRNEQFF.

V gene TRBV19 combines with J gene TRBJ1-2; D is possibly TRBD1 (6 bases). Between the trimmed V and J ends, which lost 8 bases and 4 bases, there was a span of 8 bases. Germline loops: CDR1 LNHDA, CDR2 SQIVND (reference sequence). There are 11 residues in the CDR3. CDR3 in amino acids: CASGQSYGYTF. CDR3 bases: TGTGCCAGTGGACAGAGCTATGGCTACACCTTC.

This sequence joins TRBV5-8 and TRBJ2-1; no reliable D call. V lost 2 bases, J lost 10 bases, and 10 bases lay in between. Germline assignment: CDR1 SGHTS and CDR2 YDEGEE. The CDR3 runs to 12 residues. The CDR3 is CASSFWGTEQFF. CDR3 coding DNA: TGTGCCAGCAGCTTCTGGGGAACAGAGCAGTTCTTC.

In this sample, this clone turned up once. The V and J genes are TRBV5-4 and TRBJ2-3, with D unclear. CDR1 and CDR2 from the germline V gene are SGHNT and YYREEE (reference sequence). This CDR3 has 12 amino acids. V lost 2 bases and J 1 base, leaving 2 bases between the germline ends. This CDR3 is CASSFGTDTQYF. CDR3 sequence (DNA): TGTGCCAGCAGCTTCGGCACAGATACGCAGTATTTT.

This sequence joins TRBV7-9 and TRBJ2-2; 9 positions match TRBD1. This CDR3 is 14 amino acids long. V lost 5 bases and J lost 7; bases outside the gene matches: 5. Germline V gives CDR1 SEHNR, CDR2 FQNEAQ (reference sequence). The CDR3 reads CASSRDREIGELFF. As DNA, the CDR3 is TGTGCCAGCAGCCGGGACAGGGAAATCGGGGAGCTGTTTTTT.

This chain links TRBV4-1 with TRBJ1-5; TRBD1 aligns across 7 bases. The CDR3 has 18 amino acids. Germline loops: CDR1 MGHRA, CDR2 YSYEKL. Trimming at V came to 0 bases and at J to 2 bases, leaving 10 bases not matched to a gene. The CDR3 bases are TGCGCCAGCAGCCAAGACGTACAGGGGATATTAGGCAATCAGCCCCAGCATTTT. Amino acids: CASSQDVQGILGNQPQHF.

The rearrangement links TRBV5-4 to TRBJ2-7, with 9 bases that match TRBD2. The J segment lost 3 bases and the V segment lost 2 bases, leaving 9 bases of the junction unmatched. CDR1 and CDR2 (germline): SGHNT, YYREEE (reference sequence). CDR3 length: 16 amino acids. CDR3 bases: TGTGCCAGCAGCTTTACCTTAGCGGGAGTTGGCTACGAGCAGTACTTC. It is translated as CASSFTLAGVGYEQYF. The complete variable domain, with remaining parts taken from reference TRBV5-4 and TRBJ2-7, reads ETGVTQSPTHLIKTRGQQVTLRCSSQSGHNTVSWYQQALGQGPQFIFQYYREEENGRGNFPPRFSGLQFPNYSSELNVNALELDDSALYLCASSFTLAGVGYEQYFGPGTRLTVT.

J is TRBJ2-7 and V is TRBV6-5; 8 bases align to TRBD2. This CDR3 region has 13 residues. CDR1 is MNHEY and CDR2 is SVGAGI in the germline V gene. V dropped 6 bases and J dropped 4; count of bases not matched to a gene: 5. Written as DNA, the CDR3 is TGTGCCAGCAGGGGACTAGGGGGGTACGAGCAGTACTTC. Protein: CASRGLGGYEQYF.

The chain carries TRBV5-1 and TRBJ1-4, with a weak D call TRBD1 (6 bases). CDR1 is SGHRS, CDR2 YFSETQ, per germline. The V gene lost 0 bases and the J gene lost 7 bases, with 19 bases spanning the gap. This CDR3 has 17 amino acids. Here the CDR3 reads CASSLGGTSESLEKLFF. DNA of the CDR3: TGCGCCAGCAGCTTGGGAGGGACATCCGAGAGTCTTGAAAAACTGTTTTTT.

As to this clone: Other DNA sequences in this specimen translate into the identical CDR3. J is TRBJ1-5 and V is TRBV6-1, with D possibly matching TRBD1 (5 bases). CDR1 and CDR2 from the germline V gene are MNHNS and SASEGT. The CDR3 is 14 residues long. V shed 3 bases and J shed 1 base, with 7 bases lying between them. The CDR3, as DNA: TGTGCCAGCAGTGAGAGGACAAGCAATCAGCCCCAGCATTTT. Translated, it gives CASSERTSNQPQHF.

J is TRBJ2-2 and V is TRBV3-1 (or the pseudogene TRBV3-2), with TRBD1 as a possible D gene (6 bases). The CDR3 covers 15 residues. The germline CDR1 and CDR2 sequences are LGHDT and YNNKEL (reference sequence). V lost 5 bases to trimming and J lost 0 bases, with 10 bases between them. This chain's CDR3 is CASSYRVSNTGELFF. DNA of the CDR3: TGTGCCAGCAGCTACAGGGTTTCGAACACCGGGGAGCTGTTTTTT.

The chain's CDR3 is CASSLGPLAPNGYNEQFF. The CDR3 region has the DNA TGTGCCAGCAGCTTAGGCCCCCTAGCGCCAAACGGCTACAATGAGCAGTTCTTC. The genes are TRBV11-3 and TRBJ2-1, with TRBD2 as a possible D gene (6 bases). Germline values: CDR1 SGHNT, CDR2 YENEEA. V shed 1 base and J shed 3 bases, with 19 bases lying between them. This CDR3 contains 18 residues. The whole variable domain, filled in from reference TRBV11-3 and TRBJ2-1, reads EAGVVQSPRYKIIEKKQPVAFWCNPISGHNTLYWYLQNLGQGPELLIRYENEEAVDDSQLPKDRFSAERLKGVDSTLKIQPAELGDSAVYLCASSLGPLAPNGYNEQFFGPGTRLTVL.

This chain uses TRBV24-1 with TRBJ1-2; D is uncertain. CDR1 KGHDR and CDR2 SFDVKD come from the germline V gene. The CDR3 is 13 amino acids. V dropped 2 bases and J dropped 8 bases, with 11 bases sitting between them. The DNA of the CDR3 is TGTGCCACCAGTGATTCCGGGCAGTACGGCTACACCTTC. The encoded protein is CATSDSGQYGYTF.

The sample holds one count of this clone. This chain connects TRBV2 to TRBJ2-5; maybe TRBD1 (5 bases). Germline V lookup: CDR1 SNHLY, CDR2 FYNNEI. V shed 4 bases and J shed 5 bases, with 11 bases lying between them. This CDR3 spans 13 amino acids. DNA of the CDR3: TGTGCCAGCAGTGGGACATCAATCGAGACCCAGTACTTC. This translates into CASSGTSIETQYF.

V and J are TRBV7-2 and TRBJ1-1; D call uncertain. The CDR3 has 15 residues. V lost 1 base and J lost 2, with 11 bases in between. Germline CDR1 and CDR2: SGHTA and FQGNSA. CDR3 loop: CASSLGSRVNTEAFF. The CDR3, as DNA: TGTGCCAGCAGCTTAGGGTCACGGGTAAACACTGAAGCTTTCTTT. The full variable domain, completed using reference TRBV7-2 and TRBJ1-1, is GAGVSQSPSNKVTEKGKDVELRCDPISGHTALYWYRQSLGQGLEFLIYFQGNSAPDKSGLPSDRFSAERTGGSVSTLTIQRTQQEDSAVYLCASSLGSRVNTEAFFGQGTRLTVV.

This clone appeared a single time. V is TRBV7-8 and J is TRBJ1-6; unclear D gene. This CDR3 region has 15 residues. Per the germline V gene, CDR1 is SGHVS and CDR2 is FQNEAQ. V was shortened by 1 base and J by 13 bases, with 17 bases between the two germline ends. The CDR3 DNA follows: TGTGCCAGCAGCTTAGTTGAACGTGGTGTTCTCCCCCTCCACTTT. Its translation is CASSLVERGVLPLHF.

The CDR3 here is CASNREGWSEKLFF. The DNA of the CDR3 is TGTGCCAGCAACAGGGAGGGATGGAGCGAAAAACTGTTTTTT. The gene calls are TRBV2 and TRBJ1-4; perhaps TRBD1 as D (6 bases). The V gene's germline CDR1 is SNHLY and CDR2 FYNNEI. The CDR3 covers 14 residues. Trimming left V 7 bases short and J 8 bases short, with 17 bases between.

This chain joins TRBV20-1 and TRBJ1-1; D might be TRBD1 (5 bases). The V end lost 5 bases, the J end lost 8 bases, and 9 bases lay between the germline ends. CDR1 and CDR2 from the germline V gene are DFQATT and SNEGSKA (reference sequence). This CDR3 region has 10 residues. CDR3 region: CSAPDKEAFF. CDR3 in DNA: TGCAGTGCTCCGGACAAGGAAGCTTTCTTT.

V gene TRBV11-3 combines with J gene TRBJ2-1, with 8 nucleotides matching TRBD1. Germline loops: CDR1 SGHNT, CDR2 YENEEA. This CDR3 is built from 15 residues. V gave up 1 base and J gave up 7 bases; unmatched junction bases: 6. This CDR3 reads CASSLGTGNSNEQFF. For the CDR3, the DNA is TGTGCCAGCAGCTTAGGGACAGGGAATTCAAATGAGCAGTTCTTC.

V and J are TRBV29-1 and TRBJ1-4; D gene ambiguous. This CDR3 is built from 14 residues. V lost 5 bases and J 0 bases, leaving 10 bases between the germline ends. Germline CDR1 reads SQVTM; CDR2 reads ANQGSEA. CDR3 protein: CSVCDRATNEKLFF. CDR3 DNA sequence: TGCAGCGTTTGTGACCGTGCAACTAATGAAAAACTGTTTTTT.

V is TRBV5-6 and J is TRBJ1-1; D is unresolved. The CDR3 totals 16 residues. Trimming took 1 base from V and 0 from J, leaving 13 bases between them. Germline loops: CDR1 SGHDT, CDR2 YYEEEE. Here the CDR3 reads CASSLRGSFMNTEAFF. The CDR3 bases are TGTGCCAGCAGCTTGCGCGGTTCCTTTATGAACACTGAAGCTTTCTTT.

V usage is TRBV5-5 and J usage is TRBJ1-3; unclear D gene. The CDR3 loop spans 15 amino acids. Trimming cost V 1 base and J 0 bases, with 8 bases left between them. The germline gives CDR1 SGHKS, CDR2 YYEKEE (reference sequence). The CDR3 sequence: CASSLYEASGNTIYF. For the CDR3, the DNA is TGTGCCAGCAGCTTGTATGAGGCCTCTGGAAACACCATATATTTT.

This chain joins TRBV11-2 and TRBJ2-1; the D is unclear. Germline CDR1 is SGHAT and CDR2 is FQNNGV. V was trimmed by 5 bases and J by 4 bases, leaving 9 bases between them. CDR3 length equals 13 residues. The CDR3, as DNA: TGTGCCAGCAGCGTATCAGGATACAATGAGCAGTTCTTC. Amino acids: CASSVSGYNEQFF.

This chain joins TRBV3-1 (or the pseudogene TRBV3-2) and TRBJ1-4; weak D call: TRBD1 (5 bases). Trimming took off 2 bases at V and 7 bases at J, with 20 bases between the two ends. The CDR3 runs 17 residues. From germline, CDR1 is LGHDT and CDR2 YNNKEL (reference sequence). CDR3 amino acids: CASSQPQRGGGVEKLFF. CDR3 bases: TGTGCCAGCAGCCAACCACAGAGGGGCGGGGGGGTTGAAAAACTGTTTTTT.

This chain links TRBV3-1 (or the pseudogene TRBV3-2) with TRBJ2-5; 8 bases are a match to TRBD1. Germline lookup yields CDR1 LGHDT and CDR2 YNNKEL (reference sequence). The CDR3 runs to 14 residues. Losses at the gene ends were 1 base for V and 4 bases for J; bases not matched to a gene: 2. The DNA for the CDR3 is TGTGCCAGCAGCCAAGCCGGGACAGGAGAGACCCAGTACTTC. This translates into CASSQAGTGETQYF.